The clone carrying this T cell receptor (beta chain) appeared many times. This record comes from a study of kidney transplant recipient with SARS-CoV-2 infection. TCRdb re-analysed the reads in MiXCR, keeping a single row per CDR3 protein. The sample includes fewer than 250,000 distinct CDR3 sequences, 25% to 30% seen only once; the top ten take 7% to 8%. The germline V and J ends were trimmed by 5 bases and 3 bases, with 16 bases remaining between them. The CDR3 totals 15 residues. This chain connects TRBV12-3 or TRBV12-4 to TRBJ2-5, with D perhaps TRBD1 (6 bases). Sequencing was performed on a blood sample, taken at baseline and between days 110 and 120 from a kidney transplant recipient. This TCR came from a male patient between 25 and 39 years old who had COVID-19 and was a kidney transplant recipient. Certain T cells may be donor cells from the graft. CDR3 protein: CASSGVGGLKETQYF. The CDR3 coding sequence is TGTGCCAGCAGTGGGGTTGGGGGCCTAAAAGAGACCCAGTACTTC.